Following are 2 T cell receptor beta chains from one sample sequenced in a study of response to subunit inactivated influenza vaccine. Via MiXCR, TCRdb re-called the RT-PCR reads, giving one row per CDR3 protein. The sample carries 400,000 to 650,000 distinct CDR3 sequences, under 8.5% recorded once. Material: PBMCs from blood, obtained around 25 months after vaccination. These receptors were collected from a man between 50 and 75 years old who received an inactivated influenza vaccine.

A few counts support this clonotype. This chain links TRBV4-3 with TRBJ2-3; TRBD1 matches 11 bases. The CDR3 spans 15 residues. Germline CDR1 LGHNA, CDR2 YSLEER. Trimming at V came to 1 base and at J to 6 bases, leaving 3 bases not matched to a gene. The CDR3 protein is CASSQVGQGADTQYF. CDR3 nucleotides: TGCGCCAGCAGCCAAGTAGGACAGGGGGCGGATACGCAGTATTTT.

The V and J genes are TRBV3-1 and TRBJ2-3; TRBD2 matches at 15 bases. V shed 4 bases, J shed 1 base, and the junction held 6 bases outside the gene matches. This CDR3 has 18 amino acids. In germline, CDR1 is LGHDT, CDR2 YNNKEL (reference sequence). The DNA of the CDR3 is TGTGCCAGCAGCCGGGGACTAGCGGGGGGCATCCGCACAGATACGCAGTATTTT. Residues: CASSRGLAGGIRTDTQYF.